Below, 27 T cell receptor beta chains from the same sample are listed, as sequenced in a study of cytomegalovirus exposure and HLA in healthy donors. PCR amplification relied on 60 Vbeta primers (plus 13 Jbeta primers). The method was immunoSEQ multiplex PCR; TCRdb's version includes in-frame clones alone and lacks a portion of them. This sample has about 140,000 clones, with roughly 65% found just once. Sample: PBMCs. All receptors derive from a woman younger than 45 in good health and CMV-seronegative.

This chain joins TRBV11-3 and TRBJ2-1, with a weak D call TRBD2 (6 bases). The CDR3 runs 14 residues. Trimming stripped 2 bases from V and 9 bases from J, with 14 bases between. Germline V gives CDR1 SGHNT, CDR2 YENEEA. CDR3: CASSLRREETEQFF. The CDR3, as DNA: TGTGCCAGCAGCTTACGGCGGGAAGAGACTGAGCAGTTCTTC.

This clone was observed a handful of times. This chain connects TRBV6-1 to TRBJ1-1, with D perhaps matching TRBD1 (6 bases). Germline CDR1 MNHNS, CDR2 SASEGT. The CDR3 sequence is 15 residues long. V was pared by 6 bases and J by 1 base, with 15 bases between. CDR3 sequence (DNA): TGTGCCAGCAGCCACCAGGGACACTCGAACACTGAAGCTTTCTTT. This translates into CASSHQGHSNTEAFF.

The chain combines TRBV6-6 with TRBJ1-2; 8 positions agree with TRBD1. V lost 0 bases to trimming and J lost 5 bases; unmatched junction nucleotides: 5. CDR1 and CDR2 (germline): MNHNY, SVGAGI (reference sequence). The CDR3 extends over 15 amino acids. CDR3 residues: CASSYSGQATYGYTF. CDR3 DNA sequence: TGTGCCAGCAGTTACTCGGGACAGGCTACGTATGGCTACACCTTC.

The rearrangement joins TRBV30 to TRBJ1-3, with D unclear. With 2 bases removed from V and 5 bases from J, the gap between germline ends came to 7 bases. This CDR3 contains 12 residues. Germline V lookup: CDR1 GTSNPN, CDR2 SVGIG (reference sequence). The CDR3 region has the DNA TGTGCCTGGAGTCTTCAGAGAAACACCATATATTTT. This sequence encodes CAWSLQRNTIYF.

The rearrangement joins TRBV4-1 to TRBJ1-1; the match to TRBD1 covers 7 bases. This CDR3 has 14 residues. Germline V CDR1 and CDR2: MGHRA, YSYEKL. Trimming removed 4 bases from V and 1 base from J; junction bases left unmatched: 3. The CDR3 nucleotides are TGCGCCAGCAGCCGGACAGGTTCGAACACTGAAGCTTTCTTT. It translates to CASSRTGSNTEAFF.

As concerns this clone: Sequence at one end of the junction differs from germline and may be a read error. This sequence joins TRBV7-7 and TRBJ2-7, with D perhaps matching TRBD1 (5 bases). The CDR3 is 14 residues long. Germline CDR1 and CDR2: SSHAT and FNYEAQ (reference sequence). The CDR3 bases are TGTGCTAGCAGCCCTGGGGCGCGTTCCTACGAGCAGTACTTC. Encoded protein: CASSPGARSYEQYF. Using reference TRBV7-7 and TRBJ2-7 for the parts outside the CDR3, the full variable domain is GAGVSQSPRYKVTKRGQDVTLRCDPISSHATLYWYQQALGQGPEFLTYFNYEAQPDKSGLPSDRFSAERPEGSISTLTIQRTEQRDSAMYRCASSPGARSYEQYFGPGTRLTVT.

The chain carries TRBV28 and TRBJ2-5; a possible D gene is TRBD2 (7 bases). Trimming shortened V by 6 bases and J by 13 bases, and 18 bases separated the two germline ends. CDR1 and CDR2 from the germline V gene are MDHEN and SYDVKM. The CDR3 length is 12 residues. DNA of the CDR3: TGTGCCAGCAGAGAGGGGGGGGTGGGTCTGTACTTC. It specifies CASREGGVGLYF. Drawing the rest from reference TRBV28 and TRBJ2-5, the complete variable domain is DVKVTQSSRYLVKRTGEKVFLECVQDMDHENMFWYRQDPGLGLRLIYFSYDVKMKEKGDIPEGYSVSREKKERFSLILESASTNQTSMYLCASREGGVGLYFGPGTRLLVL.

V and J are TRBV2 and TRBJ2-7; D may be TRBD1 (6 bases). The germline CDR1 and CDR2 sequences are SNHLY and FYNNEI. V was cut by 6 bases and J by 1 base, with 19 bases left in between. The CDR3 covers 16 residues. CDR3 nucleotide sequence: TGTGCCAGCAGGGGGAGCCAGGGGATTGGGTCCTACGAGCAGTACTTC. Encoded protein: CASRGSQGIGSYEQYF.

In this sample, this clone turned up a few times. The genes are TRBV6-6 and TRBJ1-6, with TRBD1 as a possible D gene (5 bases). In germline, CDR1 is MNHNY, CDR2 SVGAGI (reference sequence). This CDR3 spans 14 amino acids. Trimming cost V 8 bases and J 8 bases, with 16 bases left between them. The CDR3 sequence is CASGDRVGDSPLHF. Here the CDR3 DNA reads TGTGCCAGCGGGGATAGGGTAGGGGATTCACCCCTCCACTTT.

In its sample, this clone was seen a few times. The CDR3 coding sequence is TGTGCCAGCAGGGGCGGGTCGGCGGGGTCGTATATACAGACCCAGTACTTC. Translating it yields CASRGGSAGSYIQTQYF. This chain uses TRBV5-8 with TRBJ2-5, with D possibly matching TRBD2 (6 bases). The length of the CDR3 is 17 residues. Trimming removed 5 bases at V and 6 bases at J, with 26 bases between. In germline, CDR1 is SGHTS, CDR2 YDEGEE.

The chain uses TRBV7-9 and TRBJ2-3; 7 nucleotides agree with TRBD2. The CDR3 covers 15 residues. J lost 6 bases, V lost 6 bases, and 12 bases had no gene match. Germline CDR1 is SEHNR and CDR2 is FQNEAQ (reference sequence). This CDR3 is CASRRLASSVDTQYF. DNA of the CDR3: TGTGCCAGCAGACGACTAGCTTCTTCGGTTGATACGCAGTATTTT.

The chain carries TRBV2 and TRBJ1-5; no clear D gene. The V gene's germline CDR1 is SNHLY and CDR2 FYNNEI. This CDR3 has 14 residues. Trimming cost V 2 bases and J 0 bases, with 5 bases left between them. The CDR3 here is CASSELASNQPQHF. The CDR3, as DNA: TGTGCCAGCAGTGAACTAGCTAGCAATCAGCCCCAGCATTTT.

This chain joins TRBV6-1 and TRBJ2-3, with a weak D call TRBD2 (5 bases). The V gene's germline CDR1 is MNHNS and CDR2 SASEGT. The germline V and J ends were trimmed by 6 bases and 7 bases, with 17 bases remaining between them. The CDR3 is 14 residues long. The CDR3 region has the DNA TGTGCCAGCAGCCCGGACTGGACTCCTTATACGCAGTATTTT. Its translation: CASSPDWTPYTQYF.

The J gene is TRBJ1-5, the V gene TRBV18; D unclear. Trimming shortened V by 0 bases and J by 0 bases, and 12 bases separated the two germline ends. The CDR3 is 17 amino acids. Germline V CDR1 and CDR2: KGHSH, LQKENI. The CDR3 here is CASSPPMGRDSNQPQHF. CDR3 coding DNA: TGTGCCAGCTCACCACCGATGGGGAGGGATAGCAATCAGCCCCAGCATTTT.

The CDR3 loop reads CAISTGGTEAFF. The CDR3 coding sequence is TGTGCCATCAGTACAGGGGGCACTGAAGCTTTCTTT. The V call is TRBV10-3, the J call TRBJ1-1; 8 nucleotides line up with TRBD1. In germline, CDR1 is ENHRY, CDR2 SYGVKD. J gave up 4 bases and V 5 bases, and 0 bases lay outside the gene matches. This CDR3 spans 12 amino acids.

The V call is TRBV29-1, the J call TRBJ2-3; TRBD2 might be the D (6 bases). Germline values: CDR1 SQVTM, CDR2 ANQGSEA. The CDR3 totals 13 residues. The V end lost 6 bases, the J end lost 0 bases, and 10 bases lay between the germline ends. CDR3 in DNA: TGCAGCGTGCTGGGGGGAAGCACAGATACGCAGTATTTT. This sequence encodes CSVLGGSTDTQYF.

The chain uses TRBV5-1 and TRBJ2-3; unclear D gene. CDR3 length equals 14 residues. Per the germline V gene, CDR1 is SGHRS and CDR2 is YFSETQ. V was cut by 0 bases and J by 2 bases, with 7 bases left in between. CDR3 sequence (DNA): TGCGCCAGCAGCTTGGAACAGACCACAGATACGCAGTATTTT. This sequence encodes CASSLEQTTDTQYF.

The chain has TRBV28 and TRBJ1-2; D is uncertain. Per the germline V gene, CDR1 is MDHEN and CDR2 is SYDVKM. Trimming pared 6 bases from V and 6 bases from J, leaving 14 bases between. The CDR3 totals 13 residues. The CDR3 spells CASRTRETNGYTF. The CDR3 DNA follows: TGTGCCAGCAGAACTAGGGAAACGAATGGCTACACCTTC.

This rearrangement joins TRBV5-5 to TRBJ2-7, with TRBD1 identical over 7 bases. Trimming took 4 bases from V and 2 from J; bases not matched to a gene: 3. Per the germline V gene, CDR1 is SGHKS and CDR2 is YYEKEE (reference sequence). This CDR3 spans 13 amino acids. The CDR3 region is CASSPGTAYEQYV. The CDR3 DNA follows: TGTGCCAGCAGCCCCGGGACAGCCTACGAGCAGTACGTC.

This chain joins TRBV19 and TRBJ2-1, with TRBD2 matching over 8 bases. This CDR3 contains 17 residues. CDR1 LNHDA and CDR2 SQIVND come from the germline V gene (reference sequence). Germline trimming cut 5 bases from V and 5 bases from J; bases unmatched to any gene: 14. This chain's CDR3 is CASSAHRSGSSNNEQFF. Here the CDR3 DNA reads TGTGCCAGTAGTGCCCATAGGAGCGGGAGTAGCAACAATGAGCAGTTCTTC.

The V and J genes are TRBV29-1 and TRBJ1-2, with a tentative D call TRBD1 (5 bases). V was clipped by 4 bases and J by 2 bases, with 11 bases between them. In germline, CDR1 is SQVTM, CDR2 ANQGSEA. There are 13 residues in the CDR3. The CDR3 nucleotides read TGCAGCGTTGTAGGGCAGGGAAACTATGGCTACACCTTC. Its protein product is CSVVGQGNYGYTF.

This clone was recorded a few times. This chain connects TRBV28 to TRBJ1-1; unclear D gene. CDR3 size: 12 residues. Germline-derived CDR1 and CDR2 are MDHEN and SYDVKM. Trimming removed 5 bases from V and 10 bases from J, with 14 bases in between. The CDR3 here is CASSKTMRAAFF. In DNA, the CDR3 is TGTGCCAGCAGTAAGACAATGCGGGCAGCTTTCTTT.

This chain links TRBV14 with TRBJ2-3, with 7 positions matching TRBD2. CDR1 SGHDN and CDR2 FVKESK come from the germline V gene. CDR3 size: 16 residues. Trimming at V came to 3 bases and at J to 5 bases, leaving 11 bases not matched to a gene. CDR3 bases: TGTGCCAGCAGCCATCTCCTTTTCGGGGGGATAGATACGCAGTATTTT. Protein product: CASSHLLFGGIDTQYF.

This chain joins TRBV7-9 and TRBJ1-1, with 7 bases aligning to TRBD1. Germline loops: CDR1 SEHNR, CDR2 FQNEAQ (reference sequence). V lost 6 bases to trimming and J lost 6 bases; unmatched junction nucleotides: 10. The length of the CDR3 is 14 residues. CDR3: CASRRTGRGSEAFF. The CDR3 DNA sequence: TGTGCCAGCAGACGGACAGGACGGGGATCTGAAGCTTTCTTT.

V is TRBV7-8 and J is TRBJ1-4, with TRBD1 identical over 7 bases. J lost 2 bases, V lost 6 bases, and 3 bases had no gene match. The germline V gene encodes CDR1 SGHVS and CDR2 FQNEAQ. The CDR3 consists of 14 residues. The CDR3 is CASSRGGTNEKLFF. The CDR3 DNA reads as TGTGCCAGCAGTAGAGGGGGCACTAATGAAAAACTGTTTTTT.

A single count supports this clone. The gene calls are TRBV27 and TRBJ1-2; TRBD1 might be the D (5 bases). From germline, CDR1 is MNHEY and CDR2 SMNVEV (reference sequence). V was trimmed by 5 bases and J by 3 bases, leaving 10 bases between them. The CDR3 contains 13 residues. Here the CDR3 reads CASSLRQYYGYTF. The CDR3 nucleotides are TGTGCCAGCAGTCTCAGACAGTACTATGGCTACACCTTC.

The chain couples TRBV19 to TRBJ1-1; the match to TRBD1 covers 8 bases. The V gene end was trimmed by 6 bases and the J gene end by 5 bases; junction bases not matched to a gene: 8. This CDR3 is built from 14 residues. The germline CDR1 and CDR2 sequences are LNHDA and SQIVND (reference sequence). CDR3 loop: CASSVRGRGTEAFF. Written as DNA, the CDR3 is TGTGCCAGTAGCGTCAGGGGGCGCGGGACTGAAGCTTTCTTT.